This T cell receptor beta chain was found in a study of regulatory T cells in long-lasting Graves disease. According to the study, TCR beta libraries were built with iRepertoire HTBI primers and CDR3-region Arm-PCR. TCRdb redid the calling of the multiplex PCR reads with MiXCR, one entry per CDR3 protein. The sample lists roughly 400,000 distinct CDR3 sequences; 21% were seen once. Germline assignment: CDR1 DFQATT and CDR2 SNEGSKA (reference sequence). The CDR3 runs to 15 residues. Regarding time point: persistent/refractory GD, antithyroid drugs over 5 years with positive TRAb. RNA extracted from PBMCs served as the sequencing template. Of note for this clonotype: One end of the junction is discordant with germline, which a read error may explain.

The genes are TRBV20-1 and TRBJ1-3; D perhaps matches TRBD1 (5 bases). The sequencing used peripheral blood mononuclear cells (PBMCs), collected when the disease was refractory, from a patient treated with antithyroid drugs. This clonotype was obtained from a female donor with Graves disease. The CDR3: CNARSGTSSGNTIYF. The CDR3 DNA reads TGCAATGCTAGATCGGGGACGAGCTCTGGAAACACCATATATTTT.